This T cell receptor (beta chain) was sequenced during a study of blood T cell repertoires in COVID-19. Study-level information: Sites across the United States, Italy and Spain contributed samples from acute and convalescent COVID-19. Nucleic acid was either cDNA or gDNA, and it came from T cells, B-cell-depleted T cells, or PBMCs.

Cohort 3 donors were reported recovered after two negative PCRs, clearance, or symptom resolution. Clones were sequenced by immunoSEQ multiplex PCR, and TCRdb holds only the in-frame ones, with some missing. The data hold almost 250,000 clones, with approximately 90% observed a single time. The CDR3 covers 13 residues. The ends lost 6 bases at V and 2 bases at J; junction bases unmatched: 0. This rearrangement joins TRBV12-3 or TRBV12-4 to TRBJ2-5; 10 bases are shared with TRBD2. The sample comprised PBMCs or T cells enriched from blood (not recorded which). The clonotype originates from a woman younger than 45 who had recovered from COVID-19. CDR3 region: CASRLAGQETQYF. The DNA for the CDR3 is TGTGCCAGCAGACTAGCGGGGCAAGAGACCCAGTACTTC.